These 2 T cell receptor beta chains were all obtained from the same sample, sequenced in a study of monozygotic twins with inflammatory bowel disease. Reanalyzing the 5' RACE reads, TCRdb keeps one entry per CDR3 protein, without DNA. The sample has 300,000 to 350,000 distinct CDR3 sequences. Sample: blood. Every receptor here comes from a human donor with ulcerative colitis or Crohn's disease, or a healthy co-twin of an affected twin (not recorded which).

CDR3 residues: CAGADIPQPQHF. The rearrangement links TRBV6-6 to TRBJ1-5; TCRdb designates TRBD1, a call that cannot be tested without DNA. This CDR3 is 12 amino acids long. Germline V gene sequence: CDR1 MNHNY, CDR2 SVGAGI (reference sequence).

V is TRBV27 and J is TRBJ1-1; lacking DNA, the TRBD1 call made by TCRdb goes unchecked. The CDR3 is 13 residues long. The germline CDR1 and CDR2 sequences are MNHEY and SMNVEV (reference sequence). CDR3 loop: CASSPAGEEEAFF.